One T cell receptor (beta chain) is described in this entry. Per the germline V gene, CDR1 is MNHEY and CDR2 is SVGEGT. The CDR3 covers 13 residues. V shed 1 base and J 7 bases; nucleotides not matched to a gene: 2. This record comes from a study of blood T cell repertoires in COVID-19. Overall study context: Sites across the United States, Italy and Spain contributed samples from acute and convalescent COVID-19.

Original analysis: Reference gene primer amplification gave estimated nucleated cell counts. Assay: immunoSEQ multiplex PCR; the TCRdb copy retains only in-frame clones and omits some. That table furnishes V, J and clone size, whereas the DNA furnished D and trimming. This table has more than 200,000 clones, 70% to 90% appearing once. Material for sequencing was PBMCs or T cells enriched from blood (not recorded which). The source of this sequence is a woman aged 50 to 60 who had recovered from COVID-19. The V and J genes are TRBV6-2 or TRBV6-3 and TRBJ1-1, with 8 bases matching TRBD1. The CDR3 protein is CASSYWTGNEAFF. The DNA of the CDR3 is TGTGCCAGCAGTTACTGGACAGGGAATGAAGCTTTCTTT.